A single T cell receptor (beta chain) is shown here with its context. No antigen is known for it. The study collected blood at first hyperthyroidism diagnosis, before any ophthalmopathy symptoms arose. Germline V gives CDR1 LGHDT, CDR2 YNNKEL (reference sequence). Germline trimming cut 7 bases from V and 2 bases from J; bases unmatched to any gene: 9. The CDR3 is made up of 15 amino acids. These data originate in a study of T cells in Graves' hyperthyroidism and ophthalmopathy. Study overall: Peripheral blood draws took place at initial diagnosis, ahead of any treatment. Study observations and caveats: Among thyroid clonotypes expanded above 0.001, most also appeared in blood.

Amplified regions were TCR beta CDR3 sequences from RNA transcripts. A set of HTBI primers served as the primers for a first-round RT-PCR of the TCR CDR3. In TCRdb, the multiplex PCR reads were re-called with MiXCR into one record per CDR3 protein. The top ten clones hold approximately 24% of a sample with roughly 150,000 distinct CDR3 sequences, over 8% of them seen once. The rearrangement links TRBV3-1 to TRBJ2-5; 8 bases are a match to TRBD1. Specimen: blood. The clonotype originates from a woman under 30 with Graves' hyperthyroidism that later progressed to Graves' ophthalmopathy. CDR3 DNA sequence: TGTGCCAGCAACACAGGGGGTTACCCTCAAGAGACCCAGTACTTC. It is translated as CASNTGGYPQETQYF.